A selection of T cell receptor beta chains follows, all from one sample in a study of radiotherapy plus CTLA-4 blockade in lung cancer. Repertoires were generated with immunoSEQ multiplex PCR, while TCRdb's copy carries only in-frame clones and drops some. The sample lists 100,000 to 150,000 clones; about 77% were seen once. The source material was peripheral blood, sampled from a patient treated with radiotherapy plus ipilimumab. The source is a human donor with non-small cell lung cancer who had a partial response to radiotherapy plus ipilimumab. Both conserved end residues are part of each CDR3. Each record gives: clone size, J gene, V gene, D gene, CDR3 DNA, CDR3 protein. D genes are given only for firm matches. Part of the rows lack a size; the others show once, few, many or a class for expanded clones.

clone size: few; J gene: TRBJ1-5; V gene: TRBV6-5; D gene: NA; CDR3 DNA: TGTGCCAGCAGTTACTCGTGGCAGGGCAATCAGCCCCAGCATTTT; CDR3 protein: CASSYSWQGNQPQHF
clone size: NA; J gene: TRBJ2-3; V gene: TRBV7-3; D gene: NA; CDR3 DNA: TGTGCCAGCAGCTTAAGTGGAGGCACAGATACGCAGTATTTT; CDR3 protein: CASSLSGGTDTQYF
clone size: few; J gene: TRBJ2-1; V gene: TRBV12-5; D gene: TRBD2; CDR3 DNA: TGTGCTAGTGGTTTGTTCGCGGGGGGGTACAATGAGCAGTTCTTC; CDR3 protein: CASGLFAGGYNEQFF
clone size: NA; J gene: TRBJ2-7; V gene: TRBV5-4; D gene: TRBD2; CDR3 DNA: TGTGCCAGCAGCCTATCACTAGCGGGAGTGCGGGAGCAGTACTTC; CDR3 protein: CASSLSLAGVREQYF
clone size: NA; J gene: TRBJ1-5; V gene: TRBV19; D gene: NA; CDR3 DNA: TGTGCCAGTATTCAAGGAGGCGGGGGGAATCAGCCCCAGCATTTT; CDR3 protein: CASIQGGGGNQPQHF
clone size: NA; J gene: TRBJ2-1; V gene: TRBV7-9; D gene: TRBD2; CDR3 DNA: TGTGCCAGCATCGGTGGGAGGGGTAGGAATGAGCAGTTCTTC; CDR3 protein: CASIGGRGRNEQFF
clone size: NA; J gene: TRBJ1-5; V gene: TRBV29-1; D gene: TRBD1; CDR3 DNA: TGCAGCGTTAGACAGGGGGCTGTGAATCAGCCCCAGCATTTT; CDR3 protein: CSVRQGAVNQPQHF
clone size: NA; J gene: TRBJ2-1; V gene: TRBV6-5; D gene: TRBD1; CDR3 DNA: TGTGCCGCAAGTCCCGGGACAGGGTTCAACAATGAGCAGTTCTTC; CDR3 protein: CAASPGTGFNNEQFF
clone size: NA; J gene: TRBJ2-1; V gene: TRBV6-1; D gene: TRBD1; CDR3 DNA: TGTGCCAGCAGTGGTCTCCGGGACAGGGGATCCTACAATGAGCAGTTCTTC; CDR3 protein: CASSGLRDRGSYNEQFF
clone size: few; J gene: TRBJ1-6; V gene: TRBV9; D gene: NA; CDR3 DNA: TGTGCCAGCAGCTTCGGGGGTTCCTATAATTCACCCCTCCACTTT; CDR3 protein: CASSFGGSYNSPLHF
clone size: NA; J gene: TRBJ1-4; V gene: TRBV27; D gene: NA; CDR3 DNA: TGTGCCAGCAGTCTCGGACATAAAAATGAAAAACTGTTTTTT; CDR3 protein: CASSLGHKNEKLFF
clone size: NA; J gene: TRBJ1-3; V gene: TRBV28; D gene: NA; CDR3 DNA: TGTGCCAGCAGTTTAGGGCAGGGCTTATCTGGAAACACCATATATTTT; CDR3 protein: CASSLGQGLSGNTIYF
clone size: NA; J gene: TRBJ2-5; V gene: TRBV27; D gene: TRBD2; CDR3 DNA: TGTGCCAGCAGTTTACGGGGACTAGCGGGAGTAGGGAAAGAGACCCAGTACTTC; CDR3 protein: CASSLRGLAGVGKETQYF
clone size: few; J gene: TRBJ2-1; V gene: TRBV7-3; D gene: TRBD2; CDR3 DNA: TGTGCCAGCAGCTTAATGACTAGCGGGAGTCGCGACAATGAGCAGTTCTTC; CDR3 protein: CASSLMTSGSRDNEQFF
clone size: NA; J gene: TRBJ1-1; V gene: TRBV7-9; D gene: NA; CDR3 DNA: TGTGCCAGCAGCTTAGGGGAGTTCACTGAAGCTTTCTTT; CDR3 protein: CASSLGEFTEAFF
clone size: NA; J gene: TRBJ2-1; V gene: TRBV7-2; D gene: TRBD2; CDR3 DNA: TGTGCCAGCAGCCGGGGGGACGGACACAATGAGCAGTTCTTC; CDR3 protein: CASSRGDGHNEQFF
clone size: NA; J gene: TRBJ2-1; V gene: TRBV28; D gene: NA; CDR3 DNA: TGTGCCAGCAGCCGGACAGTCTATGAGCAGTTCTTC; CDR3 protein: CASSRTVYEQFF
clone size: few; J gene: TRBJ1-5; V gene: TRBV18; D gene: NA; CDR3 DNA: TGTGCCAGCTCCCCGCAGGGGCTCGGGGGCAATCAGCCCCAGCATTTT; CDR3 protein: CASSPQGLGGNQPQHF
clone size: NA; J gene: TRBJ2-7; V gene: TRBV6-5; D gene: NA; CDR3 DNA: TGTGCCAGCAGTTATCGGGGAACCTCCTCTTACGAGCAGTACTTC; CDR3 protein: CASSYRGTSSYEQYF
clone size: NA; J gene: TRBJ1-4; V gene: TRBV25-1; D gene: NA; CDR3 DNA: TGTGCCAGCAGTGAATCCATGGCTCAGAATCTGTTTTTT; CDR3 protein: CASSESMAQNLFF
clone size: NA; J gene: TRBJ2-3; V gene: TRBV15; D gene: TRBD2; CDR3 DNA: TGTGCCACCAGCCGTTTTTCCGCGGGGGCAGATACGCAGTATTTT; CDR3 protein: CATSRFSAGADTQYF
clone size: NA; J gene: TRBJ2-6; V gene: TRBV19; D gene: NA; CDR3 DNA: TGTGCCAGTAGTATCCACAGAGACTCTGGGGCCAACGTCCTGACTTTC; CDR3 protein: CASSIHRDSGANVLTF
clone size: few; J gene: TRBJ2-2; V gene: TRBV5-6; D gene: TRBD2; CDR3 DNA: TGTGCCAGCAGCTCGATGGGACTAGCGGAGAACACCGGGGAGCTGTTTTTT; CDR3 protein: CASSSMGLAENTGELFF
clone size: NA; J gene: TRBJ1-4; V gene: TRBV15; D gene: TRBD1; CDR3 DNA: TGTGCCACCAGCAGAGGGGACAGGGAAATTGAAAAACTGTTTTTT; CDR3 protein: CATSRGDREIEKLFF
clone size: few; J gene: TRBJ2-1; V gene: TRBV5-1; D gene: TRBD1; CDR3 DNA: TGCGCCAGCAGCTTAGCCCGGACAGGGGGCTCGGATGAGCAGTTCTTC; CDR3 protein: CASSLARTGGSDEQFF